This note documents a single T cell receptor (beta chain) sequence. It has no known antigen specificity. Base qualities are not at hand, and no much larger clone is one base apart. The source of the sample is a study of T cell repertoires in cytomegalovirus infection (dated by TCRdb to between 2017 and 2020). Background on the whole study: The peptide stimulations were aimed at well-studied HLA-B-restricted epitopes as well as recently identified HLA-C-restricted CMV epitopes, whose presentation resists viral immunomodulation. Because public TCR beta signatures pointed to carriage of CMV infection together with the matching HLA type, the HLA type of each donor mattered for the analysis.

In the paper's terms, the treatment or condition label means: in vitro stimulation with specific CMV peptide epitopes to enrich CMV-specific T cells. CDR1 and CDR2, looked up from the germline V gene (reference sequence), are MNHEY and SMNVEV. The CDR3 sequence holds 15 residues, the cysteine and valine included. Only CDR3 DNA is held: 45 bases, read in frame from base 1. Trimming removed 0 bases from V and 4 bases from J, leaving 13 bases between the germline ends. General findings and caveats noted by the study authors: The ex vivo response was dominated by HLA-C-restricted CMV-specific TCR beta clonotypes, which also provided the single most frequent clonotype in two of eight donors. In both this cohort and an independent 352-donor cohort, the cumulative frequency of public TCR beta family members distinguished carriers of CMV infection plus the relevant HLA type.

The reads were generated on an Illumina HiSeq 1500. In TCRdb, the public reads were trimmed at Q25 with fastp and aligned with MiXCR, with productive beta chains retained. Each entry is one CDR3 protein sequence, shown with its most common DNA and genes. This sample gives roughly 280,000 distinct CDR3 sequences in total; 22% of them show up just once. The ten biggest clones cover approximately 19% of the sample. Rearrangement joined TRBV27 to TRBJ2-7; the D segment is perhaps TRBD1 or TRBD2, each sharing 5 matched bases. Source: cultured PBMCs, taken from culture after CMV antigen stimulation. The sequence came from a human donor in good health (CMV status not recorded). Some clones in this sample may be carry-over from other donors' samples. The CDR3 protein is CASSLSGVMGYEQYV. The nucleotide sequence is TGTGCCAGCAGTTTATCGGGGGTGATGGGATACGAGCAGTACGTC.